Following are 12 T cell receptor beta chains from one sample sequenced in a study of T cell responses to AZD1222 COVID-19 vaccine. Clones were sequenced by immunoSEQ multiplex PCR, and TCRdb holds only the in-frame ones, with some missing. The table records 85,000 to 90,000 clones, around 90% of them present only once. This specimen consisted of peripheral blood, obtained on day 0 of AZD1222 vaccination. The receptors come from an adult in good health.

This clone was detected once. V gene TRBV5-1 combines with J gene TRBJ1-1; D is ambiguous. The CDR3 spans 12 residues. V was pared by 4 bases and J by 3 bases, with 7 bases between. Per the germline V gene, CDR1 is SGHRS and CDR2 is YFSETQ. CDR3: CASSPGDTEAFF. The CDR3 DNA sequence: TGCGCCAGCAGCCCCGGGGACACTGAAGCTTTCTTT.

This clone was seen only once. V gene TRBV28 combines with J gene TRBJ1-6; D uncertain. V shed 5 bases and J shed 3 bases, with 11 bases lying between them. This CDR3 has 15 residues. CDR1 and CDR2 (germline): MDHEN, SYDVKM. CDR3 sequence reads: CASSPLTSYNSPLHF. The CDR3 nucleotides read TGTGCCAGCAGTCCACTAACCAGCTATAATTCACCCCTCCACTTT.

The table lists this clone with a few counts. This chain connects TRBV2 to TRBJ2-7; 8 bases agree with TRBD2. The V and J ends lost 7 bases and 3 bases, in that order; junction bases with no gene match: 11. CDR3 length: 15 amino acids. The germline CDR1 and CDR2 sequences are SNHLY and FYNNEI. This CDR3 is CASTEPGLDSYEQYF. CDR3 bases: TGTGCCAGCACCGAGCCGGGACTAGATAGCTACGAGCAGTACTTC.

The CDR3 sequence is CASSLEQIKVGEQYF. CDR3 DNA sequence: TGTGCCAGCAGCTTGGAACAGATAAAGGTCGGCGAGCAGTACTTC. V gene TRBV5-4 combines with J gene TRBJ2-7; no firm D call. Germline CDR1 and CDR2: SGHNT and YYREEE (reference sequence). The CDR3 runs to 15 residues. The ends were cut back, 0 bases at V and 6 bases at J, with 16 bases in the middle.

The genes are TRBV2 and TRBJ2-3, with D tentatively TRBD2 (6 bases). Germline-derived CDR1 and CDR2 are SNHLY and FYNNEI. Trimming took 10 bases from V and 3 from J, leaving 20 bases between them. The length of the CDR3 is 15 residues. In nucleotides, the CDR3 is TGTGCCAACTCCAAACTAGCCGCGGGGACAGATACGCAGTATTTT. It translates to CANSKLAAGTDTQYF.

This chain uses TRBV29-1 with TRBJ1-2, with D unresolved. There are 12 residues in the CDR3. Germline CDR1 is SQVTM and CDR2 is ANQGSEA. With 2 bases removed from V and 6 bases from J, the gap between germline ends came to 10 bases. The CDR3 DNA reads as TGCAGCGTTGAATTATCGTGGAATGGCTACACCTTC. Residues: CSVELSWNGYTF.

The count of this clone is one. The J gene is TRBJ1-2, the V gene TRBV28; D is undetermined. CDR1 is MDHEN, CDR2 SYDVKM, per germline. V was clipped by 1 base and J by 1 base, with 7 bases between them. The CDR3 is 14 amino acids. The CDR3 DNA reads TGTGCCAGCAGTTTATTTGCGGTTAACTATGGCTACACCTTC. Translated: CASSLFAVNYGYTF.

This clone was recorded only once. The V and J genes are TRBV19 and TRBJ2-5, with a possible D match to TRBD2 (5 bases). The ends were cut back, 4 bases at V and 5 bases at J, with 14 bases in the middle. This CDR3 comprises 14 residues. Germline-derived CDR1 and CDR2 are LNHDA and SQIVND (reference sequence). CDR3 bases: TGTGCCAGTAGTACCAGCGGAGGTGTGGAGACCCAGTACTTC. Translating gives CASSTSGGVETQYF. Full variable domain (rest looked up from reference TRBV19 and TRBJ2-5): DGGITQSPKYLFRKEGQNVTLSCEQNLNHDAMYWYRQDPGQGLRLIYYSQIVNDFQKGDIAEGYSVSREKKESFPLTVTSAQKNPTAFYLCASSTSGGVETQYFGPGTRLLVL.

V is TRBV6-1 and J is TRBJ1-5, with TRBD1 matching over 7 bases. The CDR3 has 17 amino acids. V shed 0 bases and J 4 bases; nucleotides not matched to a gene: 9. Germline V lookup: CDR1 MNHNS, CDR2 SASEGT. CDR3 residues: CASSEAIGQAANQPQHF. In nucleotides, the CDR3 is TGTGCCAGCAGTGAAGCAATCGGACAGGCTGCGAATCAGCCCCAGCATTTT.

The chain links TRBV2 to TRBJ1-1, with a weak D call TRBD1 (5 bases). V was pared by 10 bases and J by 1 base, with 13 bases between. Germline CDR1 is SNHLY and CDR2 is FYNNEI. The CDR3 is 13 residues long. The CDR3 spells CATPSGPNTEAFF. The CDR3 nucleotides are TGTGCCACCCCTTCGGGACCGAACACTGAAGCTTTCTTT.

The chain employs TRBV7-2 and TRBJ2-1, with 8 bases lining up with TRBD2. Trimming at V came to 4 bases and at J to 0 bases, leaving 5 bases not matched to a gene. CDR1 and CDR2 from the germline V gene are SGHTA and FQGNSA. CDR3 length equals 16 residues. CDR3 nucleotide sequence: TGTGCCAGCAGCTCCGAGAGCGGGAGCTCCTACAATGAGCAGTTCTTC. It translates to CASSSESGSSYNEQFF.

The chain uses TRBV11-3 and TRBJ2-1; 10 bases align to TRBD2. Trimming at V came to 6 bases and at J to 6 bases, leaving 8 bases not matched to a gene. The CDR3 runs 15 residues. From germline, CDR1 is SGHNT and CDR2 YENEEA. For the CDR3, the DNA is TGTGCCAGCAGTTTCAGCGGGGGGGCCCCCAATGAGCAGTTCTTC. Amino acid sequence: CASSFSGGAPNEQFF.